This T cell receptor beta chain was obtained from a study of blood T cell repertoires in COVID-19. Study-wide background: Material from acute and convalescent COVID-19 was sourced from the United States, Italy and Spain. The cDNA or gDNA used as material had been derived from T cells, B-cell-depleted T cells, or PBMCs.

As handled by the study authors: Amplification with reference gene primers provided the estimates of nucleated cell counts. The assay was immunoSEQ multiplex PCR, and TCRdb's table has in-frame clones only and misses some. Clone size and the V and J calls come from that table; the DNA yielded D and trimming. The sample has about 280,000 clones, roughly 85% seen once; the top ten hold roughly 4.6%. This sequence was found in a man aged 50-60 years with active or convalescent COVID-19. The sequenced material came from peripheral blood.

The chain's CDR3 is CASSAGTGASGANVLTF. The CDR3 DNA sequence: TGTGCCAGCAGCGCCGGGACAGGCGCCTCTGGGGCCAACGTCCTGACTTTC. The V gene is TRBV5-6, the J gene TRBJ2-6; TRBD1 matches at 8 bases. J was trimmed by 0 bases and V by 4 bases; bases with no gene match: 6. CDR1 and CDR2 (germline): SGHDT, YYEEEE. This CDR3 has 17 amino acids.